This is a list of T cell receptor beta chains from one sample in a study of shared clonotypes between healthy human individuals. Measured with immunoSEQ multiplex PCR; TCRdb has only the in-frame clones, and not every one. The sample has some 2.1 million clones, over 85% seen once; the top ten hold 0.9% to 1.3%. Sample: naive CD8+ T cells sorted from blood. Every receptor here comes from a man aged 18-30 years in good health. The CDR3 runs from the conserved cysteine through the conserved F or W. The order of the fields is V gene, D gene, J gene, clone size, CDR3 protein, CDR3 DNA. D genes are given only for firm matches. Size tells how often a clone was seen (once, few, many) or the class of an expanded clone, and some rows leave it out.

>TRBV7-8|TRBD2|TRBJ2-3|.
CASSPRLAGGKTDTQYF
TGTGCCAGCAGCCCCCGACTAGCGGGGGGGAAAACAGATACGCAGTATTTT
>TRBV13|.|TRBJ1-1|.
CASSSDRITEAFF
TGTGCCAGCAGCTCCGACAGAATTACTGAAGCTTTCTTT
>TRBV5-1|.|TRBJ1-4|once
CASSEGVSEKLFF
TGCGCCAGCAGTGAGGGGGTTAGTGAAAAACTGTTTTTT
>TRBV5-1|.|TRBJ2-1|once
CASSLNIDRPEQFF
TGCGCCAGCAGCTTGAACATCGACAGGCCGGAGCAGTTCTTC
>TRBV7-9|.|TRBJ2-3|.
CASSGGFTDTQYF
TGTGCCAGCAGTGGGGGGTTCACAGATACGCAGTATTTT
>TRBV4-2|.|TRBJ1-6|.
CASLPELGYNSPLHF
TGTGCCAGCTTGCCGGAGTTAGGGTATAATTCACCCCTCCACTTT
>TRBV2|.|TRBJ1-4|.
CASSRIIFIGQEDEKLFF
TGTGCCAGCAGCCGGATTATCTTTATCGGCCAGGAGGATGAAAAACTGTTTTTT
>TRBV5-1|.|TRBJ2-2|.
CASEKGLSNTGELFF
TGCGCCAGCGAGAAGGGGCTGTCGAACACCGGGGAGCTGTTTTTT
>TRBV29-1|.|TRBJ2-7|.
CSVTGGFHEQYF
TGCAGCGTGACAGGAGGATTCCACGAGCAGTACTTC
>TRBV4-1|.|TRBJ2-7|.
CASSQGAGGYEQYF
TGCGCCAGCAGCCAAGGGGCCGGGGGCTACGAGCAGTACTTC
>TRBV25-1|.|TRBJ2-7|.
CASSESEGTHEQYF
TGTGCCAGCAGTGAATCTGAGGGAACCCACGAGCAGTACTTC
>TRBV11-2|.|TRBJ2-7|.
CASSLVQGTYEQYF
TGTGCCAGCAGCTTAGTACAGGGTACCTACGAGCAGTACTTC
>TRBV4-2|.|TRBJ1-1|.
CASSQDGWQRNTEAFF
TGTGCCAGCAGCCAAGATGGGTGGCAGAGGAACACTGAAGCTTTCTTT
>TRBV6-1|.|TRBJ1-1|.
CASSPLRGRITEAFF
TGTGCCAGCAGTCCCTTGCGGGGGCGCATAACTGAAGCTTTCTTT
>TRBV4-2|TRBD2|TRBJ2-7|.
CASSLVLAGLYEQYF
TGTGCCAGCAGCTTAGTTCTAGCGGGGCTCTACGAGCAGTACTTC
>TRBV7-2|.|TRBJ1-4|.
CASSVKGLLNEKLFF
TGTGCCAGCAGCGTAAAAGGACTCCTTAATGAAAAACTGTTTTTT
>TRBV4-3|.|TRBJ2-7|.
CASSPSRFYDEQYF
TGCGCCAGCAGCCCGTCTAGATTTTATGACGAGCAGTACTTC
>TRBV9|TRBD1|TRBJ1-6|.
CASSVGGTAAFSPLHF
TGTGCCAGCAGCGTAGGGGGGACAGCAGCTTTCTCACCCCTCCACTTT
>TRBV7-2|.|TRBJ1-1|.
CASSLGVRVNTEAFF
TGTGCCAGCAGCTTAGGGGTCAGGGTAAACACTGAAGCTTTCTTT
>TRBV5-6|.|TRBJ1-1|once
CASSSQGITEAFF
TGTGCCAGCAGCTCCCAGGGGATCACTGAAGCTTTCTTT
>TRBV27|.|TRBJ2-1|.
CASSLAAGITYNEQFF
TGTGCCAGCAGTTTAGCCGCGGGTATCACCTACAATGAGCAGTTCTTC
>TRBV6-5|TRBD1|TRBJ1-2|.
CASSYRGTGFYGYTF
TGTGCCAGCAGTTACAGAGGGACAGGGTTCTATGGCTACACCTTC
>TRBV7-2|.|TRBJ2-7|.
CASSSIGTGPYEQYF
TGTGCCAGCAGCTCGATCGGTACTGGACCCTACGAGCAGTACTTC
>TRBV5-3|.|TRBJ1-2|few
CARSLDSTGWHTNYGYTF
TGTGCCAGAAGCTTGGATTCTACAGGTTGGCATACTAACTATGGCTACACCTTC
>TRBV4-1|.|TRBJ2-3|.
CASSQVPQVTDTQYF
TGCGCCAGCAGCCAAGTACCCCAGGTCACAGATACGCAGTATTTT
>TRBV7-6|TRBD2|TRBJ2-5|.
CASSLRRGDQETQYF
TGTGCCAGCAGCTTAAGGCGGGGGGACCAAGAGACCCAGTACTTC
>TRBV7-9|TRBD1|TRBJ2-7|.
CASSLTGEQYF
TGTGCCAGCAGCTTGACAGGGGAGCAGTACTTC
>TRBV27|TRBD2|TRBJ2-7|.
CASSFSSGGAYEQYF
TGTGCCAGCAGTTTTTCTAGCGGGGGGGCCTACGAGCAGTACTTC
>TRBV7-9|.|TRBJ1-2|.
CASSLAQGGAGDYGYTF
TGTGCCAGCAGCTTAGCGCAAGGTGGGGCAGGGGACTATGGCTACACCTTC
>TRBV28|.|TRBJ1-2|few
CASSLILGTLAGYTF
TGTGCCAGCAGTTTGATCTTGGGGACCCTTGCTGGCTACACCTTC
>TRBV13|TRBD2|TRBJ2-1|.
CASSPRGLAGGSYNEQFF
TGTGCCAGCAGCCCACGGGGACTAGCGGGAGGATCCTACAATGAGCAGTTCTTC
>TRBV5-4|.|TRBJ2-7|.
CASSLEWGEQYF
TGTGCCAGCAGCTTGGAGTGGGGCGAGCAGTACTTC
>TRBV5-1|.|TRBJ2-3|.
CASSLEGVRDTQYF
TGCGCCAGCAGCTTGGAAGGGGTTAGGGATACGCAGTATTTT
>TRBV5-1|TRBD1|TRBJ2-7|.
CASSPGQGVYEQYF
TGCGCCAGCAGCCCGGGACAGGGCGTCTACGAGCAGTACTTC
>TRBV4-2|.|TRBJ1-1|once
CASSQIETATPKAFF
TGTGCCAGCAGCCAAATAGAGACAGCCACCCCGAAAGCTTTCTTT
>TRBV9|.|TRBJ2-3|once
CASSVAGAADTQYF
TGTGCCAGCAGCGTAGCGGGAGCGGCAGATACGCAGTATTTT
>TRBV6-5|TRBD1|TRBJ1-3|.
CASSTGGEGNTIYF
TGTGCCAGCAGTACAGGGGGCGAAGGAAACACCATATATTTT
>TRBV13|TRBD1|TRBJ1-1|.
CASSPDRVNTEAFF
TGTGCCAGCAGCCCAGACAGGGTGAACACTGAAGCTTTCTTT
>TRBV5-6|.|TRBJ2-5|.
CASSPKPGQETQYF
TGTGCCAGCAGCCCCAAGCCGGGCCAAGAGACCCAGTACTTC
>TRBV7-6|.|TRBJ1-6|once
CASSLDDFSPLHF
TGTGCCAGCAGCTTAGATGATTTTTCACCCCTCCACTTT
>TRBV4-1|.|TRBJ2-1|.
CASSQVRDGYNEQFF
TGCGCCAGCAGCCAAGTTCGGGACGGCTACAATGAGCAGTTCTTC